A single sample is the source of the 26 T cell receptor beta chains below, sequenced in a study of blood T cell repertoires in COVID-19. Method: immunoSEQ multiplex PCR; TCRdb's copy keeps in-frame clones and lacks some. Of some 490,000 clones in the sample, about 85% were seen once. Sample: PBMCs or T cells enriched from blood (not recorded which). These receptors all come from a woman aged 55-70 years who had recovered from COVID-19.

The rearrangement links TRBV3-1 (or the pseudogene TRBV3-2) to TRBJ2-1; a possible D gene is TRBD1 (6 bases). The ends were cut back, 3 bases at V and 7 bases at J, with 10 bases in the middle. The CDR3 totals 13 residues. Germline CDR1 reads LGHDT; CDR2 reads YNNKEL (reference sequence). CDR3 coding DNA: TGTGCCAGCAGCCAGGGGGCTACGAATGAGCAGTTCTTC. Its translation is CASSQGATNEQFF.

V usage is TRBV25-1 and J usage is TRBJ1-2; 8 bases are a match to TRBD1. CDR3 length equals 12 residues. Germline V gene sequence: CDR1 MGHDK, CDR2 SYGVNS. V trimming: 4 bases; J trimming: 8 bases; junction bases outside the gene matches: 3. The CDR3 here is CASSAGQVGYTF. CDR3 nucleotides: TGTGCCAGCAGTGCGGGACAGGTCGGCTACACCTTC.

Only a few counts were recorded for this clone. The genes are TRBV7-2 and TRBJ2-5; 8 bases match TRBD2. The CDR3 length is 12 residues. CDR1 is SGHTA and CDR2 is FQGNSA in the germline V gene. The V gene end was trimmed by 8 bases and the J gene end by 5 bases; junction bases not matched to a gene: 4. The CDR3 reads CASAREGETQYF. In DNA, the CDR3 is TGTGCCAGCGCCCGGGAGGGGGAGACCCAGTACTTC.

The CDR3 spells CASSLGRNYGYTF. The DNA of the CDR3 is TGTGCCAGCAGCTTGGGGAGAAACTATGGCTACACCTTC. The V and J genes are TRBV5-6 and TRBJ1-2, with D unresolved. The CDR3 totals 13 residues. Germline CDR1 SGHDT, CDR2 YYEEEE. Deletions cut 0 bases from V and 2 bases from J, with 5 bases between.

This chain joins TRBV19 and TRBJ1-6, with D perhaps matching TRBD1 (5 bases). Germline CDR1 and CDR2: LNHDA and SQIVND (reference sequence). The CDR3 consists of 13 residues. Trimming pared 8 bases from V and 3 bases from J, leaving 8 bases between. CDR3 amino acids: CASSTGYNSPLHF. The CDR3 bases are TGTGCCAGTTCAACAGGCTATAATTCACCCCTCCACTTT.

V and J are TRBV29-1 and TRBJ2-1; tentatively, D is TRBD1 (5 bases). The CDR3 runs 15 residues. The germline V gene has CDR1 SQVTM and CDR2 ANQGSEA. Between the trimmed V and J ends, which lost 6 bases and 7 bases, there was a span of 22 bases. CDR3 coding DNA: TGCAGCGTAAACATTGGGGCCCCAATCCGGAATGAGCAGTTCTTC. Residues: CSVNIGAPIRNEQFF.

The chain has TRBV10-1 and TRBJ2-3; D is unresolved. V was pared by 5 bases and J by 14 bases, with 29 bases between. Germline CDR1 is WNHNN and CDR2 is SYGVQD (reference sequence). The CDR3 consists of 16 residues. The CDR3 reads CASSPIQSTTPPTRYF. CDR3 coding DNA: TGCGCCAGCAGTCCCATACAAAGTACGACTCCTCCAACCCGGTATTTT.

This chain uses TRBV24-1 with TRBJ2-2, with TRBD1 identical over 7 bases. The germline V gene encodes CDR1 KGHDR and CDR2 SFDVKD. V lost 7 bases, J lost 1 base, and 11 bases stayed unmatched. The CDR3 totals 17 residues. CDR3 protein: CATRVIQGLGNTGELFF. CDR3 nucleotide sequence: TGTGCCACCAGGGTCATACAGGGGTTGGGGAACACCGGGGAGCTGTTTTTT.

This sequence joins TRBV11-2 and TRBJ2-2; D may be TRBD2 (6 bases). The CDR3 has 13 amino acids. V was shortened by 10 bases and J by 8 bases, with 17 bases between the two germline ends. Germline CDR1 and CDR2: SGHAT and FQNNGV. The CDR3 loop is CATVGGAPGELFF. The CDR3 DNA reads as TGTGCCACAGTGGGCGGGGCCCCGGGGGAGCTGTTTTTT.

The chain joins TRBV11-2 to TRBJ1-6; D is perhaps TRBD1 (5 bases). The CDR3 totals 15 residues. Germline V gene lookup returns CDR1 SGHAT and CDR2 FQNNGV. V shed 5 bases and J shed 3 bases, with 11 bases lying between them. The CDR3 loop reads CASSPAQGYNSPLHF. The DNA of the CDR3 is TGTGCCAGCAGCCCAGCCCAGGGCTATAATTCACCCCTCCACTTT. Together with reference TRBV11-2 and TRBJ1-6, the CDR3 gives the full variable domain: EAGVAQSPRYKIIEKRQSVAFWCNPISGHATLYWYQQILGQGPKLLIQFQNNGVVDDSQLPKDRFSAERLKGVDSTLKIQPAKLEDSAVYLCASSPAQGYNSPLHFGNGTRLTVT.

This clone was recorded only once. In nucleotides, the CDR3 is TGCGCCAGCAGCTTGGAACCAGGCCAGAACACTGAAGCTTTCTTT. Residues: CASSLEPGQNTEAFF. The chain combines TRBV5-1 with TRBJ1-1; D is unresolved. The germline V and J ends were trimmed by 0 bases and 1 base, with 10 bases remaining between them. Germline lookup yields CDR1 SGHRS and CDR2 YFSETQ. This CDR3 contains 15 residues.

This clone is a singleton in its sample. The genes are TRBV10-2 and TRBJ2-7; 14 bases agree with TRBD2. The CDR3 length is 16 residues. Germline lookup yields CDR1 WSHSY and CDR2 SAAADI. V trimming: 0 bases; J trimming: 4 bases; junction bases outside the gene matches: 2. For the CDR3, the DNA is TGCGCCAGCAGTGAGTCGGGACTAGCGGGGGAATACGAGCAGTACGTC. As protein: CASSESGLAGEYEQYV.

The rearrangement links TRBV7-2 to TRBJ2-5; possibly TRBD1 for D (6 bases). Deletions cut 1 base from V and 2 bases from J, with 14 bases between. The CDR3 has 16 residues. Germline lookup yields CDR1 SGHTA and CDR2 FQGNSA. In DNA form, the CDR3 reads TGTGCCAGCAGCTTAGTCCCCGGGACAAGGCAAGAGACCCAGTACTTC. This codes for CASSLVPGTRQETQYF.

The rearrangement joins TRBV7-2 to TRBJ1-6; the D is unclear. With 1 base removed from V and 9 bases from J, the gap between germline ends came to 4 bases. CDR1 and CDR2 from the germline V gene are SGHTA and FQGNSA. This CDR3 region has 12 residues. CDR3 sequence (DNA): TGTGCCAGCAGCTTAGACAGTTCACCCCTCCACTTT. Residues: CASSLDSSPLHF.

The genes are TRBV6-5 and TRBJ1-4; D is ambiguous. V gave up 10 bases and J gave up 12 bases, with 24 bases separating them. The CDR3 runs 14 residues. The V gene's germline CDR1 is MNHEY and CDR2 SVGAGI. CDR3 sequence: CATTERRAPGELFF. CDR3 nucleotide sequence: TGTGCCACAACCGAACGAAGGGCCCCCGGGGAACTGTTTTTT.

This clone was picked up one time. The chain joins TRBV19 to TRBJ2-7, with 8 positions matching TRBD1. This CDR3 is built from 13 residues. V shed 6 bases and J 6 bases; nucleotides not matched to a gene: 7. CDR1 LNHDA and CDR2 SQIVND come from the germline V gene (reference sequence). Here the CDR3 reads CASSYRGVIEQYF. CDR3 nucleotides: TGTGCCAGTAGCTACAGGGGGGTTATCGAGCAGTACTTC.

This clone was found once. This CDR3 reads CASSVAGDRAGWETQYF. DNA for the CDR3: TGTGCCAGCAGCGTAGCGGGGGACAGGGCAGGATGGGAGACCCAGTACTTC. The chain is built from TRBV9 and TRBJ2-5, with TRBD1 matching over 9 bases. CDR1 is SGDLS and CDR2 is YYNGEE in the germline V gene. This CDR3 spans 17 amino acids. Trimming cost V 0 bases and J 5 bases; bases outside gene matches: 11.

The chain employs TRBV5-8 and TRBJ2-2; D remains unclear. V was cut by 1 base and J by 0 bases, with 10 bases left in between. Germline CDR1 is SGHTS and CDR2 is YDEGEE. The CDR3 is 16 amino acids. This CDR3 is CASSLFRHANTGELFF. The CDR3 DNA is TGTGCCAGCAGCTTGTTCAGGCATGCGAACACCGGGGAGCTGTTTTTT.

The chain has TRBV10-1 and TRBJ2-3, with D perhaps matching TRBD1 (5 bases). Per germline, CDR1 WNHNN and CDR2 SYGVQD (reference sequence). Trimming took off 0 bases at V and 6 bases at J, with 13 bases between the two ends. CDR3 length: 15 residues. DNA of the CDR3: TGCGCCAGCAGTGAGTCGAAGGGGCTGGGGGATACGCAGTATTTT. Its protein is CASSESKGLGDTQYF.

V gene TRBV18 combines with J gene TRBJ2-1; 11 bases are a match to TRBD1. Germline CDR1 KGHSH, CDR2 LQKENI. V was pared by 4 bases and J by 7 bases, with 6 bases of the junction left unmatched. The CDR3 contains 15 residues. The CDR3 DNA reads TGTGCCAGCTCACTATTGGGACAGGGGGTTAATGAGCAGTTCTTC. Protein: CASSLLGQGVNEQFF.

This clone has only one observation. The J gene is TRBJ2-3, the V gene TRBV12-5; 8 bases are shared with TRBD2. The length of the CDR3 is 20 residues. V gave up 1 base and J gave up 5 bases; unmatched junction bases: 20. The germline CDR1 and CDR2 sequences are LGHNT and FRNRAP. The CDR3 bases are TGTGCTAGTGGTTTGGCCCCCAACCCGTGGACTAGCTATAGTTTAGATACGCAGTATTTT. Translating gives CASGLAPNPWTSYSLDTQYF.

In this sample, this clone turned up once. This sequence joins TRBV4-1 and TRBJ1-3; the D gene is possibly TRBD1 (5 bases). CDR1 is MGHRA, CDR2 YSYEKL, per germline. CDR3 length equals 15 residues. The V gene lost 4 bases and the J gene lost 0 bases, with 10 bases spanning the gap. The CDR3 spells CASSRSGDSGNTIYF. In nucleotides, the CDR3 is TGCGCCAGCAGCCGATCGGGGGACTCTGGAAACACCATATATTTT.

The rearrangement uses TRBV4-1 and TRBJ2-1, with a tentative D call TRBD1 (6 bases). This CDR3 spans 15 amino acids. CDR1 is MGHRA, CDR2 YSYEKL, per germline. V lost 0 bases and J lost 7, with 13 bases in between. The CDR3 nucleotides are TGCGCCAGCAGCCAAGATTCCACCACAGGGAATGAGCAGTTCTTC. Protein: CASSQDSTTGNEQFF.

The chain employs TRBV9 and TRBJ1-1, with D unresolved. V gave up 5 bases and J gave up 4 bases, with 12 bases separating them. Germline V lookup: CDR1 SGDLS, CDR2 YYNGEE. CDR3 size: 13 residues. CDR3 region: CASSSGDGTEAFF. The CDR3 region has the DNA TGTGCCAGCAGTTCCGGGGATGGCACTGAAGCTTTCTTT.

The rearrangement joins TRBV10-3 to TRBJ2-1; D might be TRBD1 (5 bases). The germline V gene has CDR1 ENHRY and CDR2 SYGVKD. V was clipped by 0 bases and J by 3 bases, with 9 bases between them. The CDR3 loop spans 15 amino acids. CDR3 sequence: CAISESQERYNEQFF. The CDR3 DNA follows: TGTGCCATCAGTGAGTCACAGGAACGCTACAATGAGCAGTTCTTC.

The rearrangement uses TRBV9 and TRBJ1-2; D not resolved. Germline CDR1 reads SGDLS; CDR2 reads YYNGEE. Trimming took 0 bases from V and 2 from J, leaving 8 bases between them. The CDR3 totals 14 residues. This chain's CDR3 is CASSVADLNYGYTF. The CDR3 DNA sequence: TGTGCCAGCAGCGTAGCTGATCTAAACTATGGCTACACCTTC. Full variable domain (remainder filled in from reference TRBV9 and TRBJ1-2): DSGVTQTPKHLITATGQRVTLRCSPRSGDLSVYWYQQSLDQGLQFLIQYYNGEERAKGNILERFSAQQFPDLHSELNLSSLELGDSALYFCASSVADLNYGYTFGSGTRLTVV.